The sequence of this T cell receptor (beta chain) was determined in a study of T cell responses to AZD1222 COVID-19 vaccine. Study observations and caveats: Possibly, clonal diversity was underestimated; donors were largely white British and included more females. A rise in Spike-specific TCR breadth and depth followed two AZD1222 doses. Targets within unmutated variant regions were reportedly found for nearly half of spike-specific TCRs.

TCRdb's copy holds only in-frame clones and misses some; the assay was immunoSEQ multiplex PCR. The repertoire holds some 120,000 clones, with roughly 86% as singletons. Concerning this clone: What it binds is not known.

Recipients boosted at about 4 weeks or about 12 weeks are pooled. Looked up from germline, CDR1 is MNHNS and CDR2 is SASEGT. Trimming left V 4 bases short and J 0 bases short, with 21 bases between. The CDR3 spans 18 residues. The chain combines TRBV6-1 with TRBJ1-1; no clear D. Material: peripheral blood, obtained 28 days after the second AZD1222 dose. The source is an adult who received the AZD1222 COVID-19 vaccine. CDR3 nucleotides: TGTGCCAGCAGTGGGCCCCACAGAGGTGGATTTATGAACACTGAAGCTTTCTTT. Residues: CASSGPHRGGFMNTEAFF.